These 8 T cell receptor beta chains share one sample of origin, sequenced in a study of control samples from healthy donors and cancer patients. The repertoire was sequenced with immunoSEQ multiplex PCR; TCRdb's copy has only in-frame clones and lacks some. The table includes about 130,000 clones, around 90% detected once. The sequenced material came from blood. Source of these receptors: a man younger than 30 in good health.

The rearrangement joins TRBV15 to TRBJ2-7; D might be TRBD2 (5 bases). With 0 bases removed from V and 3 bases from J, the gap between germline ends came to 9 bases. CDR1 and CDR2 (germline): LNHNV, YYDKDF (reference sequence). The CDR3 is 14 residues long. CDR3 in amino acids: CATSRDEGNYEQYF. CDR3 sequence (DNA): TGTGCCACCAGCAGAGATGAGGGTAACTACGAGCAGTACTTC. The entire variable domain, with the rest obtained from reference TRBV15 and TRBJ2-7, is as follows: DAMVIQNPRYQVTQFGKPVTLSCSQTLNHNVMYWYQQKSSQAPKLLFHYYDKDFNNEADTPDNFQSRRPNTSFCFLDIRSPGLGDTAMYLCATSRDEGNYEQYFGPGTRLTVT.

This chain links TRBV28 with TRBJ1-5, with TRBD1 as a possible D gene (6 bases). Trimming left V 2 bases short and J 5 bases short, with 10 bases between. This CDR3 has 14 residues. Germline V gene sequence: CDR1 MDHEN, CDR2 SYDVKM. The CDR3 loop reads CASSLQTGHQPQHF. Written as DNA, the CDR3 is TGTGCCAGCAGTTTACAGACAGGCCATCAGCCCCAGCATTTT.

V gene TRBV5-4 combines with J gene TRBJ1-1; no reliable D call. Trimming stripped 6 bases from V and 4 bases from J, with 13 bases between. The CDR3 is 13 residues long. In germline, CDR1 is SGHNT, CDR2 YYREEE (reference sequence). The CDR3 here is CASTSDEGTEAFF. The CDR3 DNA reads TGTGCCAGCACCTCGGACGAGGGCACTGAAGCTTTCTTT.

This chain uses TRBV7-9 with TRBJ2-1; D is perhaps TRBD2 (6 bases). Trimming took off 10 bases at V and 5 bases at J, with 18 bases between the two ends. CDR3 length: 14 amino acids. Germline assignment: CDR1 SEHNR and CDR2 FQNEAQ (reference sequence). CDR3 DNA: TGTGCCACGGGGACGGGAGACCCTAACAATGAGCAGTTCTTC. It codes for CATGTGDPNNEQFF.

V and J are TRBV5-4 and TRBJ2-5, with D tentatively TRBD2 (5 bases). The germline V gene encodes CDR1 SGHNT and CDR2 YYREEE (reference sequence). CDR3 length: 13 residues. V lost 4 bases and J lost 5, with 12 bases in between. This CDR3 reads CASSPLARETQYF. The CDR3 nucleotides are TGTGCCAGCAGCCCCCTAGCCAGGGAGACCCAGTACTTC.

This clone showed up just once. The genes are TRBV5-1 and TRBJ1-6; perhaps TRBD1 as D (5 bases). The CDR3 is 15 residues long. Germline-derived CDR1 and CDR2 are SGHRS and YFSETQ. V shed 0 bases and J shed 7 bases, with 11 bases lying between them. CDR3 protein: CASSLERPGNSPLHF. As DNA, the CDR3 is TGCGCCAGCAGCTTGGAGAGACCAGGGAATTCACCCCTCCACTTT.

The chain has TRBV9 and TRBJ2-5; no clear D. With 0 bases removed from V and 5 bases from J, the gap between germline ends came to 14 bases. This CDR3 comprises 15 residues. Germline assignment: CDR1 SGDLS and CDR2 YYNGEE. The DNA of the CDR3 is TGTGCCAGCAGCGTAGCCGGGTGGGGTAGGGAGACCCAGTACTTC. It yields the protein CASSVAGWGRETQYF.

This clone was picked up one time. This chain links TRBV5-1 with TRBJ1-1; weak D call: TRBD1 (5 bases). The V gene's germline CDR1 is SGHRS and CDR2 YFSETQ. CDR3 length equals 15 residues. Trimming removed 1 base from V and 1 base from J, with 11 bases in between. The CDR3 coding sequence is TGCGCCAGCAGCTTGCGGGCAGGGACGAACACTGAAGCTTTCTTT. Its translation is CASSLRAGTNTEAFF. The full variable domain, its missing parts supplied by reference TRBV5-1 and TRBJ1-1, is KAGVTQTPRYLIKTRGQQVTLSCSPISGHRSVSWYQQTPGQGLQFLFEYFSETQRNKGNFPGRFSGRQFSNSRSEMNVSTLELGDSALYLCASSLRAGTNTEAFFGQGTRLTVV.